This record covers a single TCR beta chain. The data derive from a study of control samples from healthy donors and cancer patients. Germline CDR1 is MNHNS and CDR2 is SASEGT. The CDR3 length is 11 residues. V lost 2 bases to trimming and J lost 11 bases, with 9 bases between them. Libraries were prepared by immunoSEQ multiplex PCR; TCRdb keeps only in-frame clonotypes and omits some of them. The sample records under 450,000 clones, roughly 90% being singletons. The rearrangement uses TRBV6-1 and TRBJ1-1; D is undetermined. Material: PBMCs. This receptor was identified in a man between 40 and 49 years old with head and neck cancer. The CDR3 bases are TGTGCCAGCAGTGAAAGCGCGGGGGCTTTCTTT. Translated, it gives CASSESAGAFF.